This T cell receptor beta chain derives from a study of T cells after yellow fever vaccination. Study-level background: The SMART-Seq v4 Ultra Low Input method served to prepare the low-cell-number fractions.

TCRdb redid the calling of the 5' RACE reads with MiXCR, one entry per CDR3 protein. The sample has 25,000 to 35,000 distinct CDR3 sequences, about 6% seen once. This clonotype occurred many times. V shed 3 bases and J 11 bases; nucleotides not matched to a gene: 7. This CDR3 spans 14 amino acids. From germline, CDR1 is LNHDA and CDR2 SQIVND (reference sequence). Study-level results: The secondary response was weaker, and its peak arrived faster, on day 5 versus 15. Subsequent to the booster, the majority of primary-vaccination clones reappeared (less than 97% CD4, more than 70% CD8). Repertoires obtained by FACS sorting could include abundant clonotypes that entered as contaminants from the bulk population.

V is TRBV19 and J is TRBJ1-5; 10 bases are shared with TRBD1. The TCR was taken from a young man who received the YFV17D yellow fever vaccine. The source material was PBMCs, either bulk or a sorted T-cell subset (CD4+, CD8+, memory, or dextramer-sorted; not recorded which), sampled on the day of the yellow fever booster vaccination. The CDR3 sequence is CASSMGDRGWSQHF. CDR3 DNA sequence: TGTGCCAGTAGTATGGGGGACAGGGGATGGTCCCAGCATTTT.